A single sample is the source of the 26 T cell receptor beta chains below, sequenced in a study of vaccination and CD4 T cells after COVID-19. Their cognate antigens are unknown. The treatment was: roughly 11-day PBMC culture with coronavirus spike peptide pools or control peptides (ViraFEST assay). These CD4+ T cells came from an unexposed donor, sampled before the COVID-19 pandemic (2011-2018). Sequencing of cultured CD4+ T cell DNA used the Oncomine TCR Beta short-read assay. Via MiXCR, TCRdb re-called the PCR reads, giving one row per CDR3 protein. The sample holds 7,000 to 8,500 distinct CDR3 sequences, approximately 40% seen once. Material: CD4+ T cells from blood, cultured in vitro. The receptors come from a human donor in good health.

This clonotype was observed a few times. Here the CDR3 reads CSDGTGKFAGYTF. The CDR3 nucleotides read TGCAGTGATGGGACAGGGAAATTTGCTGGCTACACCTTC. J is TRBJ1-2 and V is TRBV20-1; 9 positions agree with TRBD1. Germline CDR1 and CDR2: DFQATT and SNEGSKA (reference sequence). The J segment lost 7 bases and the V segment lost 7 bases, leaving 10 bases of the junction unmatched. The CDR3 covers 13 residues.

J is TRBJ2-6 and V is TRBV7-9; possible D gene TRBD2, 5 bases. The CDR3 is made up of 19 amino acids. Trimming removed 5 bases from V and 1 base from J, with 21 bases in between. Germline V lookup: CDR1 SEHNR, CDR2 FQNEAQ (reference sequence). CDR3 in DNA: TGTGCCAGCAGCCCCCGCCTGGCGGGCCAGAAATCTGGGGCCAACGTCCTGACTTTC. This gives the protein CASSPRLAGQKSGANVLTF. Supplemented by reference TRBV7-9 and TRBJ2-6, the full variable domain reads DTGVSQNPRHKITKRGQNVTFRCDPISEHNRLYWYRQTLGQGPEFLTYFQNEAQLEKSRLLSDRFSAERPKGSFSTLEIQRTEQGDSAMYLCASSPRLAGQKSGANVLTFGAGSRLTVL.

The chain uses TRBV5-4 and TRBJ1-1; D uncertain. The CDR3 contains 13 residues. Trimming took off 4 bases at V and 4 bases at J, with 11 bases between the two ends. Germline CDR1 and CDR2: SGHNT and YYREEE (reference sequence). The CDR3 DNA sequence: TGTGCCAGCAGCCTCGGGGTGGGCACTGAAGCTTTCTTT. This gives the protein CASSLGVGTEAFF. Supplemented by reference TRBV5-4 and TRBJ1-1, the full variable domain reads ETGVTQSPTHLIKTRGQQVTLRCSSQSGHNTVSWYQQALGQGPQFIFQYYREEENGRGNFPPRFSGLQFPNYSSELNVNALELDDSALYLCASSLGVGTEAFFGQGTRLTVV.

This sequence joins TRBV24-1 and TRBJ2-2; D is perhaps TRBD1 (5 bases). Germline V gives CDR1 KGHDR, CDR2 SFDVKD. Trimming stripped 4 bases from V and 7 bases from J, with 9 bases between. The CDR3 is made up of 13 amino acids. The CDR3 spells CATSDRGHGELFF. The CDR3 bases are TGTGCCACCAGTGACCGCGGACACGGGGAGCTGTTTTTT.

This chain links TRBV7-2 with TRBJ1-6; 7 bases agree with TRBD1. Trimming took 5 bases from V and 10 from J; bases not matched to a gene: 14. Per germline, CDR1 SGHTA and CDR2 FQGNSA. The CDR3 length is 16 residues. This CDR3 reads CASSPSGNRGTSPLHF. The CDR3, as DNA: TGTGCCAGCAGCCCCTCCGGGAACAGGGGAACGTCACCCCTCCACTTT.

The J gene is TRBJ2-6, the V gene TRBV6-1; D possibly corresponds to TRBD1 (5 bases). The CDR3 length is 14 residues. The germline V gene encodes CDR1 MNHNS and CDR2 SASEGT. Trimming removed 7 bases at V and 0 bases at J, with 7 bases between. For the CDR3, the DNA is TGTGCCAGCAATCAGGGCTCTGGGGCCAACGTCCTGACTTTC. Encoded protein: CASNQGSGANVLTF.

The chain recombines TRBV20-1 with TRBJ2-2; D gene unclear. V was pared by 2 bases and J by 0 bases, with 13 bases between. The CDR3 length is 16 residues. The germline CDR1 and CDR2 sequences are DFQATT and SNEGSKA (reference sequence). The CDR3 DNA follows: TGCAGTGCTAGAATGGTTGCTAGGACGAACACCGGGGAGCTGTTTTTT. Protein sequence: CSARMVARTNTGELFF.

This clonotype has only a few counts. This chain joins TRBV6-1 and TRBJ2-2, with D perhaps matching TRBD1 (6 bases). V shed 7 bases and J shed 2 bases, with 17 bases lying between them. From germline, CDR1 is MNHNS and CDR2 SASEGT. The CDR3 length is 16 residues. The CDR3 nucleotides read TGTGCCAGCAACCCCATGAGGGGGACCAACACCGGGGAGCTGTTTTTT. Translated, it gives CASNPMRGTNTGELFF.

The V and J genes are TRBV10-1 and TRBJ2-2; D uncertain. Germline V gene data show CDR1 as WNHNN and CDR2 as SYGVQD (reference sequence). CDR3 length: 12 amino acids. V was cut by 6 bases and J by 0 bases, with 2 bases left in between. The CDR3 protein is CASRANTGELFF. For the CDR3, the DNA is TGCGCCAGCAGGGCGAACACCGGGGAGCTGTTTTTT.

The table lists this clonotype with a few counts. This chain connects TRBV7-9 to TRBJ1-5, with TRBD1 as a possible D gene (5 bases). The CDR3 is 17 amino acids. The V end lost 5 bases, the J end lost 0 bases, and 17 bases lay between the germline ends. The germline V gene has CDR1 SEHNR and CDR2 FQNEAQ (reference sequence). CDR3 in DNA: TGTGCCAGCAGCCGGGAGGGGTGGGGGGTTAGCAATCAGCCCCAGCATTTT. Translating it yields CASSREGWGVSNQPQHF.

This clonotype was found a few times. V gene TRBV28 combines with J gene TRBJ1-2, with 8 bases fitting TRBD1. In germline, CDR1 is MDHEN, CDR2 SYDVKM. This CDR3 has 14 residues. V lost 5 bases to trimming and J lost 5 bases; unmatched junction nucleotides: 7. The CDR3 loop is CASSAGTGPYGYTF. Written as DNA, the CDR3 is TGTGCCAGCAGTGCCGGGACAGGACCTTATGGCTACACCTTC.

This clonotype was detected only a few times. The gene calls are TRBV2 and TRBJ1-5; no clear D gene. Trimming removed 1 base at V and 6 bases at J, with 7 bases between. This CDR3 is built from 13 residues. The V gene's germline CDR1 is SNHLY and CDR2 FYNNEI. This CDR3 reads CASSEDWGQPQHF. The DNA of the CDR3 is TGTGCCAGCAGTGAAGACTGGGGTCAGCCCCAGCATTTT.

The chain has TRBV5-4 and TRBJ2-1; D possibly corresponds to TRBD2 (6 bases). The CDR3 contains 13 residues. Germline assignment: CDR1 SGHNT and CDR2 YYREEE (reference sequence). V gave up 0 bases and J gave up 9 bases, with 10 bases separating them. DNA for the CDR3: TGTGCCAGCAGCTTGGGCGGGAAGCGTGAGCAGTTCTTC. Amino acid sequence: CASSLGGKREQFF.

This chain joins TRBV19 and TRBJ2-1; 8 bases fit TRBD2. Germline CDR1 LNHDA, CDR2 SQIVND (reference sequence). This CDR3 region has 16 residues. The J segment lost 0 bases and the V segment lost 5 bases, leaving 6 bases of the junction unmatched. The CDR3 nucleotides are TGTGCCAGTAGTGTTAGCGGGACCCTCTCCTACAATGAGCAGTTCTTC. It encodes CASSVSGTLSYNEQFF.

This chain connects TRBV7-6 to TRBJ2-7; D is ambiguous. Deletions cut 5 bases from V and 1 base from J, with 9 bases between. This CDR3 is built from 13 residues. The germline V gene encodes CDR1 SGHVS and CDR2 FNYEAQ. The CDR3 loop is CASSPRWSYEQYF. The CDR3 DNA sequence: TGTGCCAGCAGCCCAAGGTGGTCCTACGAGCAGTACTTC.

The chain couples TRBV18 to TRBJ1-6; 7 bases map to TRBD1. The CDR3 has 16 residues. The V and J ends lost 3 bases and 6 bases, in that order; junction bases with no gene match: 8. Germline loops: CDR1 KGHSH, CDR2 LQKENI. The chain's CDR3 is CASSPLPGTANSPLHF. In nucleotides, the CDR3 is TGTGCCAGCTCACCTCTTCCCGGGACAGCTAATTCACCCCTCCACTTT.

This clonotype has more than one count but fewer than ten. V is TRBV30 and J is TRBJ1-5, with D perhaps matching TRBD1 (6 bases). The V and J ends lost 4 bases and 2 bases respectively, with 18 bases between them. There are 16 residues in the CDR3. Germline V gene data show CDR1 as GTSNPN and CDR2 as SVGIG (reference sequence). The CDR3 bases are TGTGCCTGGACGGGGGGGGGCGGCGTAGGCAATCAGCCCCAGCATTTT. Its translation: CAWTGGGGVGNQPQHF.

The chain employs TRBV28 and TRBJ1-2; weak D call: TRBD1 (6 bases). V lost 2 bases to trimming and J lost 5 bases, with 21 bases between them. This CDR3 has 17 amino acids. Germline loops: CDR1 MDHEN, CDR2 SYDVKM. CDR3 in DNA: TGTGCCAGCAGTTTACCCAAATCGGGACAAGGGACTTATGGCTACACCTTC. The encoded protein is CASSLPKSGQGTYGYTF.

The gene calls are TRBV5-4 and TRBJ2-3; no definite D call. Germline V CDR1 and CDR2: SGHNT, YYREEE (reference sequence). Trimming pared 4 bases from V and 5 bases from J, leaving 5 bases between. This CDR3 comprises 11 residues. CDR3 DNA: TGTGCCAGCAGCGTGAAAGATACGCAGTATTTT. Its translation: CASSVKDTQYF.

By sample share, this clonotype is medium-sized. DNA for the CDR3: TGTGCCACCAGCATCCCCTCGAGGGCCCCCTACGAGCAGTACTTC. Amino acid sequence: CATSIPSRAPYEQYF. J is TRBJ2-7 and V is TRBV15; weak D call: TRBD2 (5 bases). The germline CDR1 and CDR2 sequences are LNHNV and YYDKDF (reference sequence). Deletions cut 4 bases from V and 2 bases from J, with 15 bases between. CDR3 size: 15 residues.

V usage is TRBV20-1 and J usage is TRBJ2-7; D call uncertain. CDR1 and CDR2 from the germline V gene are DFQATT and SNEGSKA (reference sequence). This CDR3 contains 14 residues. Deletions cut 5 bases from V and 1 base from J, with 15 bases between. The CDR3 sequence: CSAPGPLSSYEQYF. The CDR3 nucleotides read TGCAGTGCTCCCGGGCCACTCTCATCCTACGAGCAGTACTTC.

Only a few counts were recorded for this clonotype. The J gene is TRBJ2-7, the V gene TRBV6-1; 8 bases map to TRBD1. The CDR3 has 13 residues. The germline CDR1 and CDR2 sequences are MNHNS and SASEGT. Trimming at V came to 10 bases and at J to 3 bases, leaving 8 bases not matched to a gene. The CDR3 loop reads CATLSGTGYEQYF. CDR3 in DNA: TGTGCCACACTGTCCGGGACAGGCTACGAGCAGTACTTC.

Only a few counts were recorded for this clonotype. This rearrangement joins TRBV6-1 to TRBJ1-1, with TRBD1 as a possible D gene (5 bases). With 2 bases removed from V and 4 bases from J, the gap between germline ends came to 14 bases. The CDR3 has 15 amino acids. CDR1 is MNHNS and CDR2 is SASEGT in the germline V gene. The CDR3 DNA reads TGTGCCAGCAGTGAACGGACGGTCGGGGGCACTGAAGCTTTCTTT. The encoded protein is CASSERTVGGTEAFF.

The chain is built from TRBV7-8 and TRBJ2-1; D gene uncertain. This CDR3 is built from 16 residues. The ends were cut back, 2 bases at V and 0 bases at J, with 11 bases in the middle. CDR1 and CDR2 (germline): SGHVS, FQNEAQ. The CDR3 reads CASSLSEIGSYNEQFF. In DNA, the CDR3 is TGTGCCAGCAGCTTATCGGAAATCGGCTCCTACAATGAGCAGTTCTTC.

The chain links TRBV27 to TRBJ2-2; no clear D. This CDR3 comprises 15 residues. Trimming took off 5 bases at V and 2 bases at J, with 12 bases between the two ends. Germline lookup yields CDR1 MNHEY and CDR2 SMNVEV (reference sequence). The CDR3 nucleotides read TGTGCCAGCAGTCAAGTACCAATAAACACCGGGGAGCTGTTTTTT. It encodes CASSQVPINTGELFF.

This clonotype has more than one count but fewer than ten. The chain links TRBV6-1 to TRBJ1-1; D gene unclear. The germline V gene encodes CDR1 MNHNS and CDR2 SASEGT. Trimming pared 5 bases from V and 3 bases from J, leaving 10 bases between. The CDR3 extends over 13 amino acids. CDR3 residues: CASSQRGDTEAFF. The CDR3 coding sequence is TGTGCCAGCAGTCAGCGGGGAGACACTGAAGCTTTCTTT.